This TCR beta chain was recovered during a study of CD8+ T cells in alopecia areata. CDR3 length: 15 amino acids. Trimming cost V 0 bases and J 0 bases, with 10 bases left between them. Per the germline V gene, CDR1 is SGHRS and CDR2 is YFSETQ. Treatment defined: oral pan-JAK inhibitor, 5-10 mg twice daily. The table lists this clone with a few counts. The sample contains more than one DNA sequence encoding this CDR3. Reverse transcription of extracted RNA yielded cDNA, which provided the sequencing template. Clones were read by immunoSEQ multiplex PCR, and TCRdb kept only the in-frame ones, dropping some. This sample has approximately 140,000 clones; 65% to 90% occur once, and the top ten carry 20% to 25%.

V is TRBV5-1 and J is TRBJ2-7, with TRBD1 as a possible D gene (5 bases). Sequences were derived from CD8+ T cells sorted from blood, sampled at week 4, from a patient treated with tofacitinib. The origin of this receptor is a human donor with alopecia areata. The CDR3 is CASSLAQGLSYEQYF. Written as DNA, the CDR3 is TGCGCCAGCAGCTTGGCTCAGGGCCTCTCCTACGAGCAGTACTTC.